What follows are 31 T cell receptor beta chains derived from one specimen sequenced in a study of blood T cell repertoires in COVID-19. Method: immunoSEQ multiplex PCR; TCRdb's copy keeps in-frame clones and lacks some. The sample holds fewer than 130,000 clones, 76% seen once. What was sequenced was peripheral blood. Source of these receptors: a woman of 80 years or more with acute or convalescent COVID-19.

The CDR3 reads CASSSTDRNYGYTF. CDR3 in DNA: TGTGCCAGCAGCTCTACGGACAGGAACTATGGCTACACCTTC. The chain combines TRBV5-4 with TRBJ1-2; 7 bases map to TRBD1. The CDR3 loop spans 14 amino acids. Germline loops: CDR1 SGHNT, CDR2 YYREEE (reference sequence). The V gene end was trimmed by 3 bases and the J gene end by 2 bases; junction bases not matched to a gene: 4. The full variable domain, in which reference TRBV5-4 and TRBJ1-2 provide the parts outside the CDR3, is ETGVTQSPTHLIKTRGQQVTLRCSSQSGHNTVSWYQQALGQGPQFIFQYYREEENGRGNFPPRFSGLQFPNYSSELNVNALELDDSALYLCASSSTDRNYGYTFGSGTRLTVV.

The V and J genes are TRBV19 and TRBJ2-5, with 12 bases that match TRBD1. The V gene end was trimmed by 1 base and the J gene end by 4 bases; junction bases not matched to a gene: 1. The CDR3 is 15 amino acids. Per the germline V gene, CDR1 is LNHDA and CDR2 is SQIVND (reference sequence). CDR3 DNA: TGTGCCAGTAGTATAGGGGACAGGGGGCGAGAGACCCAGTACTTC. Its protein is CASSIGDRGRETQYF.

The V gene is TRBV2, the J gene TRBJ1-1, with a tentative D call TRBD1 (5 bases). Trimming stripped 7 bases from V and 4 bases from J, with 13 bases between. The CDR3 loop spans 13 amino acids. Germline V CDR1 and CDR2: SNHLY, FYNNEI. The CDR3 DNA follows: TGTGCCAGCAAGGACATCTACACCACTGAAGCTTTCTTT. Amino acids: CASKDIYTTEAFF.

The rearrangement joins TRBV10-2 to TRBJ1-2; 7 nucleotides line up with TRBD1. The length of the CDR3 is 13 residues. CDR1 and CDR2 from the germline V gene are WSHSY and SAAADI. V was clipped by 3 bases and J by 7 bases; unmatched bases: 5. Here the CDR3 reads CASSDAGGFGYTF. CDR3 sequence (DNA): TGCGCCAGCAGTGATGCAGGGGGGTTTGGCTACACCTTC.

V is TRBV2 and J is TRBJ2-3; 10 nucleotides agree with TRBD2. Trimming cost V 0 bases and J 6 bases; bases outside gene matches: 9. The CDR3 covers 17 residues. Germline loops: CDR1 SNHLY, CDR2 FYNNEI. The CDR3 sequence is CASSEAGQAGGWDTQYF. DNA for the CDR3: TGTGCCAGCAGTGAAGCCGGCCAAGCGGGAGGGTGGGATACGCAGTATTTT.

The V call is TRBV20-1, the J call TRBJ1-4, with D possibly TRBD1 on 5 matching bases. Trimming stripped 3 bases from V and 0 bases from J, with 11 bases between. The CDR3 length is 15 residues. The V gene's germline CDR1 is DFQATT and CDR2 SNEGSKA (reference sequence). The CDR3 DNA is TGCAGTGCTAGTAGGGGAACTGCAACTAATGAAAAACTGTTTTTT. Residues: CSASRGTATNEKLFF.

The chain links TRBV9 to TRBJ1-1, with TRBD1 as a possible D gene (5 bases). The CDR3 runs to 16 residues. The germline gives CDR1 SGDLS, CDR2 YYNGEE. Trimming shortened V by 0 bases and J by 3 bases, and 15 bases separated the two germline ends. The CDR3 spells CASSVAAGGGDTEAFF. CDR3 DNA sequence: TGTGCCAGCAGCGTAGCCGCGGGGGGAGGGGACACTGAAGCTTTCTTT.

This clone has just one count. J is TRBJ2-7 and V is TRBV7-8; 10 bases map to TRBD2. Germline V CDR1 and CDR2: SGHVS, FQNEAQ. The CDR3 runs to 14 residues. V gave up 5 bases and J gave up 2 bases; unmatched junction bases: 3. The CDR3 coding sequence is TGTGCCAGCAGCCGAGCGGGAGGGCCCTACGAGCAGTACTTC. Its translation is CASSRAGGPYEQYF. Full variable domain (remainder filled in from reference TRBV7-8 and TRBJ2-7): GAGVSQSPRYKVAKRGQDVALRCDPISGHVSLFWYQQALGQGPEFLTYFQNEAQLDKSGLPSDRFFAERPEGSVSTLKIQRTQQEDSAVYLCASSRAGGPYEQYFGPGTRLTVT.

The chain has TRBV5-1 and TRBJ2-7, with TRBD2 matching over 12 bases. Losses at the gene ends were 4 bases for V and 8 bases for J; bases not matched to a gene: 10. This CDR3 has 15 amino acids. Germline assignment: CDR1 SGHRS and CDR2 YFSETQ. The DNA for the CDR3 is TGCGCCAGCAGCCCAACTAGCGGGGGGCCGAGTAAGCAGTACTTC. Translation gives CASSPTSGGPSKQYF.

This chain links TRBV7-2 with TRBJ2-1; 8 nucleotides match TRBD1. The germline CDR1 and CDR2 sequences are SGHTA and FQGNSA. V was pared by 4 bases and J by 4 bases, with 6 bases of the junction left unmatched. This CDR3 is built from 15 residues. The CDR3 is CASSSTGGTYNEQFF. In DNA, the CDR3 is TGTGCCAGCAGCTCTACAGGGGGAACTTACAATGAGCAGTTCTTC.

V is TRBV9 and J is TRBJ2-3, with 13 bases matching TRBD2. Trimming removed 4 bases from V and 4 bases from J; junction bases left unmatched: 6. The CDR3 loop spans 16 amino acids. Germline V lookup: CDR1 SGDLS, CDR2 YYNGEE. The CDR3: CASSTRLAGGADTQYF. The CDR3 region has the DNA TGTGCCAGCAGCACCCGACTAGCGGGAGGTGCAGATACGCAGTATTTT.

The chain has TRBV18 and TRBJ2-1, with 13 bases that match TRBD2. This CDR3 is 14 amino acids long. V lost 5 bases, J lost 5 bases, and 0 bases stayed unmatched. Germline CDR1 KGHSH, CDR2 LQKENI. CDR3 sequence: CASSGLAGDNEQFF. The CDR3 region has the DNA TGTGCCAGCTCAGGACTAGCGGGAGACAATGAGCAGTTCTTC.

This chain joins TRBV6-6 and TRBJ2-2; 11 bases match TRBD1. The junction had 8 bases not matched to a gene; V was cut back by 6 bases and J by 5 bases. CDR3 length: 16 amino acids. Germline V lookup: CDR1 MNHNY, CDR2 SVGAGI (reference sequence). CDR3 amino acids: CASRGGQGAFTGELFF. In DNA, the CDR3 is TGTGCCAGCAGGGGAGGACAGGGGGCGTTTACCGGGGAGCTGTTTTTT.

V gene TRBV19 combines with J gene TRBJ2-4; D perhaps matches TRBD2 (6 bases). The CDR3 length is 14 residues. Germline assignment: CDR1 LNHDA and CDR2 SQIVND (reference sequence). The V end was cut by 5 bases, the J end by 6 bases, with 14 bases between. The CDR3 coding sequence is TGTGCCAGTAGTGGAGCCGGGAGAATAAACATTCAGTACTTC. Encoded protein: CASSGAGRINIQYF. The full variable domain, rest sourced from reference TRBV19 and TRBJ2-4, is DGGITQSPKYLFRKEGQNVTLSCEQNLNHDAMYWYRQDPGQGLRLIYYSQIVNDFQKGDIAEGYSVSREKKESFPLTVTSAQKNPTAFYLCASSGAGRINIQYFGAGTRLSVL.

The rearrangement joins TRBV6-5 to TRBJ1-2; no reliable D call. Trimming removed 0 bases at V and 2 bases at J, with 10 bases between. The CDR3 is 15 amino acids. CDR1 MNHEY and CDR2 SVGAGI come from the germline V gene. CDR3 protein: CASSYSIGGNYGYTF. The CDR3 DNA sequence: TGTGCCAGCAGTTACTCGATCGGAGGAAACTATGGCTACACCTTC.

The chain is built from TRBV3-1 (or the pseudogene TRBV3-2) and TRBJ2-7; 8 bases align to TRBD2. The J segment lost 1 base and the V segment lost 4 bases, leaving 9 bases of the junction unmatched. Germline V gives CDR1 LGHDT, CDR2 YNNKEL (reference sequence). The CDR3 totals 16 residues. As DNA, the CDR3 is TGTGCCAGCAGCCGCCCGGGACTAGGGAGTTCCTACGAGCAGTACTTC. It translates to CASSRPGLGSSYEQYF.

The chain combines TRBV9 with TRBJ2-1; D may be TRBD2 (5 bases). CDR3 length: 16 residues. Trimming removed 0 bases at V and 2 bases at J, with 12 bases between. Per the germline V gene, CDR1 is SGDLS and CDR2 is YYNGEE. The CDR3: CASSVVRGLPYNEQFF. CDR3 bases: TGTGCCAGCAGCGTAGTAAGAGGGTTGCCCTACAATGAGCAGTTCTTC.

The chain is built from TRBV6-2 or TRBV6-3 and TRBJ2-7; D might be TRBD2 (6 bases). Germline CDR1 is MNHEY and CDR2 is SVGEGT. V was shortened by 2 bases and J by 0 bases, with 11 bases between the two germline ends. The CDR3 is made up of 15 amino acids. The CDR3 DNA is TGTGCCAGCAGTTACCTGGCTAGCGCCTCCTACGAGCAGTACTTC. Translating it yields CASSYLASASYEQYF.

The genes are TRBV11-2 and TRBJ2-7; D unclear. The CDR3 totals 14 residues. Germline loops: CDR1 SGHAT, CDR2 FQNNGV. V was shortened by 0 bases and J by 6 bases, with 12 bases between the two germline ends. CDR3 DNA: TGTGCCAGCAGCTTAGATCTAGTCCCGGGCGAGCAGTACTTC. Translating it yields CASSLDLVPGEQYF.

The V gene is TRBV3-1 (or the pseudogene TRBV3-2), the J gene TRBJ1-2; D may be TRBD1 (5 bases). Germline values: CDR1 LGHDT, CDR2 YNNKEL (reference sequence). The CDR3 extends over 13 amino acids. V lost 2 bases and J lost 4, with 8 bases in between. CDR3 nucleotides: TGTGCCAGCAGCCAACCTGACAGCTATGGCTACACCTTC. As protein: CASSQPDSYGYTF.

The V gene is TRBV11-1, the J gene TRBJ2-1; TRBD2 matches at 7 bases. The CDR3 totals 16 residues. Germline V gives CDR1 SGHAT, CDR2 FQDESV (reference sequence). V dropped 1 base and J dropped 4; count of bases not matched to a gene: 7. In nucleotides, the CDR3 is TGTGCCAGCAGCTTAGAACGGCTAGCGGTTTACAATGAGCAGTTCTTC. The encoded protein is CASSLERLAVYNEQFF.

This clone was observed a few times. The V call is TRBV30, the J call TRBJ1-2; possibly TRBD1 for D (5 bases). Trimming shortened V by 1 base and J by 4 bases, and 13 bases separated the two germline ends. The germline CDR1 and CDR2 sequences are GTSNPN and SVGIG (reference sequence). The CDR3 runs to 14 residues. CDR3 sequence: CAWSEGWGGYGYTF. In DNA form, the CDR3 reads TGTGCCTGGAGTGAAGGTTGGGGGGGCTATGGCTACACCTTC.

As DNA, the CDR3 is TGCAGCGTTACAACAGGGGTTGGAAACACCATATATTTT. Amino acid sequence: CSVTTGVGNTIYF. The genes are TRBV29-1 and TRBJ1-3, with 7 bases that match TRBD1. With V trimmed by 5 bases and J by 3 bases, 4 bases remained unmatched. Germline values: CDR1 SQVTM, CDR2 ANQGSEA. The CDR3 covers 13 residues.

This chain links TRBV30 with TRBJ1-1; 7 bases line up with TRBD1. CDR3 size: 14 residues. The V segment lost 2 bases and the J segment 5 bases; nucleotides outside the gene matches: 8. Germline CDR1 GTSNPN, CDR2 SVGIG (reference sequence). This chain's CDR3 is CAWSTGVETTEAFF. The CDR3 DNA reads TGTGCCTGGAGTACAGGGGTGGAAACGACTGAAGCTTTCTTT.

V gene TRBV5-5 combines with J gene TRBJ1-5; D perhaps matches TRBD1 (5 bases). From germline, CDR1 is SGHKS and CDR2 YYEKEE (reference sequence). V lost 4 bases and J lost 3, with 14 bases in between. The CDR3 extends over 15 amino acids. The CDR3 coding sequence is TGTGCCAGCAGCACGACGCGACAGAACAATCAGCCCCAGCATTTT. This encodes CASSTTRQNNQPQHF.

This clone appeared a few times. The chain links TRBV5-1 to TRBJ2-7; D is possibly TRBD2 (5 bases). Per germline, CDR1 SGHRS and CDR2 YFSETQ. Trimming left V 0 bases short and J 3 bases short, with 10 bases between. CDR3 length equals 14 residues. CDR3 sequence (DNA): TGCGCCAGCAGCTTGGTTCTTGGGAGCTACGAGCAGTACTTC. As protein: CASSLVLGSYEQYF.

The chain carries TRBV5-4 and TRBJ1-3; D perhaps matches TRBD1 (6 bases). The ends were cut back, 4 bases at V and 4 bases at J, with 12 bases in the middle. The length of the CDR3 is 14 residues. The germline V gene encodes CDR1 SGHNT and CDR2 YYREEE (reference sequence). CDR3 in amino acids: CASSVQGFGNTIYF. As DNA, the CDR3 is TGTGCCAGCAGCGTACAGGGCTTCGGAAACACCATATATTTT.

The chain uses TRBV6-6 and TRBJ1-5; the match to TRBD1 covers 10 bases. Unmatched junction bases numbered 6, after V lost 2 bases and J lost 5 bases. Looked up from germline, CDR1 is MNHNY and CDR2 is SVGAGI (reference sequence). The CDR3 has 16 amino acids. Here the CDR3 reads CASSYLGTGVDQPQHF. Written as DNA, the CDR3 is TGTGCCAGCAGTTACCTCGGGACAGGGGTCGATCAGCCCCAGCATTTT.

This chain uses TRBV6-2 or TRBV6-3 with TRBJ2-2, with D tentatively TRBD2 (6 bases). V dropped 5 bases and J dropped 0 bases, with 16 bases sitting between them. The CDR3 loop spans 17 amino acids. Germline V gene data show CDR1 as MNHEY and CDR2 as SVGEGT. Here the CDR3 DNA reads TGTGCCAGCAGTAACCGGGACTCCCTCGCGAACACCGGGGAGCTGTTTTTT. Translating it yields CASSNRDSLANTGELFF.

The chain links TRBV28 to TRBJ2-3; TRBD2 matches at 11 bases. The germline V gene has CDR1 MDHEN and CDR2 SYDVKM. The CDR3 extends over 15 amino acids. V lost 3 bases, J lost 8 bases, and 7 bases stayed unmatched. This chain's CDR3 is CASSFGLAGPGTQYF. In DNA form, the CDR3 reads TGTGCCAGCAGTTTCGGACTAGCGGGCCCGGGTACGCAGTATTTT.

The chain carries TRBV3-1 (or the pseudogene TRBV3-2) and TRBJ1-2; D call uncertain. Germline V CDR1 and CDR2: LGHDT, YNNKEL (reference sequence). This CDR3 spans 12 amino acids. V dropped 2 bases and J dropped 8 bases, with 9 bases sitting between them. CDR3 loop: CASSQRGRGYTF. DNA for the CDR3: TGTGCCAGCAGCCAAAGAGGGAGGGGCTACACCTTC.